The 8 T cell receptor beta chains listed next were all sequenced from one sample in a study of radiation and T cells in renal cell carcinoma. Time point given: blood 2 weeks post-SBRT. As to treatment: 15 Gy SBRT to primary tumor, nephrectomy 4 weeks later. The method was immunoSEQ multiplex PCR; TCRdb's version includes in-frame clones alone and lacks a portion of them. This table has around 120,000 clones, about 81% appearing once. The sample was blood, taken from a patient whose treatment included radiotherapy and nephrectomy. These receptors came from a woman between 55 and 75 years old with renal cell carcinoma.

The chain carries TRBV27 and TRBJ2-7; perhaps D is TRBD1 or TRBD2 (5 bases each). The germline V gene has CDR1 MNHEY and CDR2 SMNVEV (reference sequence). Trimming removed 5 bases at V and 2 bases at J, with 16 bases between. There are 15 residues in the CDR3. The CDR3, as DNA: TGTGCCAGCAGTCCCGGGACGGCCGACGCCTACGAGCAGTACTTC. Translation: CASSPGTADAYEQYF.

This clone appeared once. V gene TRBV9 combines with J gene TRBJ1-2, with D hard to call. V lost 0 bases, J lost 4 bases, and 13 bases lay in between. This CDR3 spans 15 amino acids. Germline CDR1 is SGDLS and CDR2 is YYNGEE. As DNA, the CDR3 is TGTGCCAGCAGCGTAGAAGACGGAACAGTCTATGGCTACACCTTC. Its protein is CASSVEDGTVYGYTF.

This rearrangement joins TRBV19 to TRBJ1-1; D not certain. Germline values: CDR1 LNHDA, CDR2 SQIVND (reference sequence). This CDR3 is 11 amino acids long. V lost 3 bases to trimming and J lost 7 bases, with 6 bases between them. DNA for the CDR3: TGTGCCAGTAGTATGGGGAGTGAAGCTTTCTTT. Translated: CASSMGSEAFF.

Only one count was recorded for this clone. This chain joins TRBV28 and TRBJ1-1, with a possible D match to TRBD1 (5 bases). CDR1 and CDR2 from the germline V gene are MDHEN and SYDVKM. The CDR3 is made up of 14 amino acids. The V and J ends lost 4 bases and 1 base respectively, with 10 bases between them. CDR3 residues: CASSSRTGNTEAFF. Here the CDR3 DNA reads TGTGCCAGCAGTTCACGCACAGGGAACACTGAAGCTTTCTTT.

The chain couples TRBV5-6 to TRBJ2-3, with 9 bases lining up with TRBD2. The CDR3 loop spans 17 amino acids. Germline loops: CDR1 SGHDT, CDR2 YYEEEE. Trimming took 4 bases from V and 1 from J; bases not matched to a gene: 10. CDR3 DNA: TGTGCCAGCAGCATAACTCCGGGACTAGCCCGCACAGATACGCAGTATTTT. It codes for CASSITPGLARTDTQYF.

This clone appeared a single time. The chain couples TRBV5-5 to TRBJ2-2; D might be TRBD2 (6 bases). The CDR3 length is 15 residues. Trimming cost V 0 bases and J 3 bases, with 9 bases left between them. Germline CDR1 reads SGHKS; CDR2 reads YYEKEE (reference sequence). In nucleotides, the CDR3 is TGTGCCAGCAGCTTGGGCCGGAGGGACACCGGGGAGCTGTTTTTT. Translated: CASSLGRRDTGELFF.

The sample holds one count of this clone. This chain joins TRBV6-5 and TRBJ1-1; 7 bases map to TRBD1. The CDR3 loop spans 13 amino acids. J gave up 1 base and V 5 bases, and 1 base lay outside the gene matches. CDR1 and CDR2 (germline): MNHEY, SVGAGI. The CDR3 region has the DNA TGTGCCAGCAGTCGGGACAGGAACACTGAAGCTTTCTTT. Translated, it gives CASSRDRNTEAFF.

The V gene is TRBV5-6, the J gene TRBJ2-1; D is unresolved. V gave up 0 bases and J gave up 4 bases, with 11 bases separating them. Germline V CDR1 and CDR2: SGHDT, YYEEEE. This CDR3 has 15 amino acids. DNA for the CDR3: TGTGCCAGCAGCTTGGGTGGCGGCCAATACAATGAGCAGTTCTTC. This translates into CASSLGGGQYNEQFF.